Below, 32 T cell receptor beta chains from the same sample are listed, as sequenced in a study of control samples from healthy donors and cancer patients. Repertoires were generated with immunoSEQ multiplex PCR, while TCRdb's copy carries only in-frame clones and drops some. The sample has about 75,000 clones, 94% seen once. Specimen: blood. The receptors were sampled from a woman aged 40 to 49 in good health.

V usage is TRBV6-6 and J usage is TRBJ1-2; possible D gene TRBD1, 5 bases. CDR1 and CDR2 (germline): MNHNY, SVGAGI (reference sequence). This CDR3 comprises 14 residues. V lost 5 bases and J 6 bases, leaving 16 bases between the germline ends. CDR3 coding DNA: TGTGCCAGCAGTATCACCGGGACCCCCCATGGCTACACCTTC. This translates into CASSITGTPHGYTF.

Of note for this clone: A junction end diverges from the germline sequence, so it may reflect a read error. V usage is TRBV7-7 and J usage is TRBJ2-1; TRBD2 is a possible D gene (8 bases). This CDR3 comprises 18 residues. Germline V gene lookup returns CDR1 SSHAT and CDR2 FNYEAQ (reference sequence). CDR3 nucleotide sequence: TGTGCTAGCAGCTTCGCAGGGGGGGCCGCGGGGGGACCCCATGAGCAGTTCTTC. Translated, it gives CASSFAGGAAGGPHEQFF.

CDR3 nucleotide sequence: TGTGCCACCGCGGGACAGAATTCACCCCTCCACTTT. It specifies CATAGQNSPLHF. V is TRBV10-3 and J is TRBJ1-6, with TRBD1 matching 7 bases. Per the germline V gene, CDR1 is ENHRY and CDR2 is SYGVKD. This CDR3 contains 12 residues. Unmatched junction bases numbered 4, after V lost 10 bases and J lost 7 bases.

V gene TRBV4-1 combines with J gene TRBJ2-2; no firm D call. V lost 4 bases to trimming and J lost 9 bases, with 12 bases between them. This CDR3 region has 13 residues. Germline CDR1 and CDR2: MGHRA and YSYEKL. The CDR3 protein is CASSLPGGRELFF. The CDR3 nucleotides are TGCGCCAGCAGCCTCCCAGGTGGCCGGGAGCTGTTTTTT.

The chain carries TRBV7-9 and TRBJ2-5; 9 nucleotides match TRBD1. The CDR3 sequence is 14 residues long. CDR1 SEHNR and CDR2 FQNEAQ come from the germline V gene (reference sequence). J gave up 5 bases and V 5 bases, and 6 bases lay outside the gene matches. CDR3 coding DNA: TGTGCCAGCAGCGACGACAGGGGGTGGGAGACCCAGTACTTC. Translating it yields CASSDDRGWETQYF. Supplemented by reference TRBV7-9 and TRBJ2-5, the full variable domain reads DTGVSQNPRHKITKRGQNVTFRCDPISEHNRLYWYRQTLGQGPEFLTYFQNEAQLEKSRLLSDRFSAERPKGSFSTLEIQRTEQGDSAMYLCASSDDRGWETQYFGPGTRLLVL.

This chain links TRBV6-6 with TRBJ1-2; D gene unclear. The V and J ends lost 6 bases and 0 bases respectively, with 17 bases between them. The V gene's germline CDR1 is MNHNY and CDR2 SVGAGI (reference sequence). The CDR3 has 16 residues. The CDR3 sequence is CASSPRPGPTNYGYTF. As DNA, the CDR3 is TGTGCCAGCAGCCCCCGCCCCGGGCCTACTAACTATGGCTACACCTTC.

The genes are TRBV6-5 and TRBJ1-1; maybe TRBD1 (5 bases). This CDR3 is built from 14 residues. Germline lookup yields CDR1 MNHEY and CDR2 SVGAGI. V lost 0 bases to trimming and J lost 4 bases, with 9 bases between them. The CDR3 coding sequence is TGTGCCAGCAGTTACTCGACGGGGGGCACTGAAGCTTTCTTT. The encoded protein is CASSYSTGGTEAFF.

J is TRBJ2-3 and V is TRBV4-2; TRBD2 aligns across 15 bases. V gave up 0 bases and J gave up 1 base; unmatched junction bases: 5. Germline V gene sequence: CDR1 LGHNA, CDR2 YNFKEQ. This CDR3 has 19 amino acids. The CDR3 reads CASSQEGLAGGPGTDTQYF. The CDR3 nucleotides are TGTGCCAGCAGCCAAGAAGGACTAGCGGGGGGGCCGGGCACAGATACGCAGTATTTT.

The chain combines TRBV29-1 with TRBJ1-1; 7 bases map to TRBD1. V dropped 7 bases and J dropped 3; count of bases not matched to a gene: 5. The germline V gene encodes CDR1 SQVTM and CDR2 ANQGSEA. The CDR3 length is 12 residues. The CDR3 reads CSARQGHTEAFF. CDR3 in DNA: TGCAGCGCGCGACAGGGCCACACTGAAGCTTTCTTT.

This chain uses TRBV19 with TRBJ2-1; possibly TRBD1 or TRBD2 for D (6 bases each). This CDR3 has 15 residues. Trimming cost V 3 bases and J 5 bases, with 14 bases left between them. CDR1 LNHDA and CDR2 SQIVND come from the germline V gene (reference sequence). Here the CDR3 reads CASSMGGRGNNEQFF. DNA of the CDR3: TGTGCCAGTAGTATGGGGGGCAGGGGAAACAATGAGCAGTTCTTC.

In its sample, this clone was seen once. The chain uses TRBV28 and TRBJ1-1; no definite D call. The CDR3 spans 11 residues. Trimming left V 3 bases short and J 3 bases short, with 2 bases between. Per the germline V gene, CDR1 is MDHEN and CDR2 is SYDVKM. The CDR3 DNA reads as TGTGCCAGCAGTTTGTACACTGAAGCTTTCTTT. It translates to CASSLYTEAFF.

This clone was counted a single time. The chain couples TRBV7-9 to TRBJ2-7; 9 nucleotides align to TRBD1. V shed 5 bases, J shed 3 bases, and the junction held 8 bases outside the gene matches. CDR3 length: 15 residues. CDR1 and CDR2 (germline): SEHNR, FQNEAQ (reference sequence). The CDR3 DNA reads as TGTGCCAGCAGCGTAGAGGACAGGGGAAACTACGAGCAGTACTTC. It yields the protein CASSVEDRGNYEQYF.

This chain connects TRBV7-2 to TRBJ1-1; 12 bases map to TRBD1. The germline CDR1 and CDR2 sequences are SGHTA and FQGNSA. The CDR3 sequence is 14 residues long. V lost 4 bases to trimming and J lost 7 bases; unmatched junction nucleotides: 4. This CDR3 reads CASSSGTGGGEAFF. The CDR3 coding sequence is TGTGCCAGCAGCTCCGGGACAGGGGGCGGTGAAGCTTTCTTT. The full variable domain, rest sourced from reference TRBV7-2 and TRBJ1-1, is GAGVSQSPSNKVTEKGKDVELRCDPISGHTALYWYRQSLGQGLEFLIYFQGNSAPDKSGLPSDRFSAERTGGSVSTLTIQRTQQEDSAVYLCASSSGTGGGEAFFGQGTRLTVV.

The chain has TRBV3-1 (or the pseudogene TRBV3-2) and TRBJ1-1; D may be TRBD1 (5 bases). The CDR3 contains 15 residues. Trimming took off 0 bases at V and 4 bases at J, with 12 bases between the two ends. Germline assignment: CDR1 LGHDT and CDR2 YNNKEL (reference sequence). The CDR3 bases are TGTGCCAGCAGCCAAGATAGTAACACAGGCACTGAAGCTTTCTTT. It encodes CASSQDSNTGTEAFF.

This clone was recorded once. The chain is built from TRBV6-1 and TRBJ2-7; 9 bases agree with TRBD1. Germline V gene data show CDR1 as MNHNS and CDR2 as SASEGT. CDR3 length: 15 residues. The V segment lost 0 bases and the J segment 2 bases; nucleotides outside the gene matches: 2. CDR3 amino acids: CASSEATGGPYEQYF. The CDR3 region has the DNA TGTGCCAGCAGTGAAGCGACAGGGGGACCCTACGAGCAGTACTTC.

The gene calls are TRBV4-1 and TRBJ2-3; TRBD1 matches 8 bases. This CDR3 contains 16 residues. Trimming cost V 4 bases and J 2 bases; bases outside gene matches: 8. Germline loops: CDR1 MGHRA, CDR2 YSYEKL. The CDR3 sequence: CASSPTQGVVTDTQYF. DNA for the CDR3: TGCGCCAGCAGCCCGACACAGGGGGTGGTCACAGATACGCAGTATTTT.

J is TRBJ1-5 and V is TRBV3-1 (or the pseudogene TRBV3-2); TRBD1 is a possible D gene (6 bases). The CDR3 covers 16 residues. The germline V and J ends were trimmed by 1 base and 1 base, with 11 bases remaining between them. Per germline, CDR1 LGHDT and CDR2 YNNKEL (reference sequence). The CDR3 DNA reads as TGTGCCAGCAGCCAAGGGGGGGCGATAAGCAATCAGCCCCAGCATTTT. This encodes CASSQGGAISNQPQHF.

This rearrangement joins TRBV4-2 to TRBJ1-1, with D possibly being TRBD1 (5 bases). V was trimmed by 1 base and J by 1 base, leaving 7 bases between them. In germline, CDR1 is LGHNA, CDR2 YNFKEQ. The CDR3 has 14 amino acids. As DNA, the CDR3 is TGTGCCAGCAGCCAAGTACAGGAGAACACTGAAGCTTTCTTT. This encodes CASSQVQENTEAFF.

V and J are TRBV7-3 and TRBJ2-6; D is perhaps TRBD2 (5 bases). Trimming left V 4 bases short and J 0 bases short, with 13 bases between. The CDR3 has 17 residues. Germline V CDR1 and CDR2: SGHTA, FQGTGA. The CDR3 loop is CASSSNPGYSGANVLTF. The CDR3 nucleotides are TGTGCCAGCAGCTCGAACCCGGGGTACTCTGGGGCCAACGTCCTGACTTTC.

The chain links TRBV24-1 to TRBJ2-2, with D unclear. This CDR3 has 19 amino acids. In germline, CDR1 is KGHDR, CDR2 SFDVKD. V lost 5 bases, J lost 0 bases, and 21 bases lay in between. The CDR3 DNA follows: TGTGCCACCAGTGCTCCCCTGACGGACCGGTTCTCGAACACCGGGGAGCTGTTTTTT. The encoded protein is CATSAPLTDRFSNTGELFF.

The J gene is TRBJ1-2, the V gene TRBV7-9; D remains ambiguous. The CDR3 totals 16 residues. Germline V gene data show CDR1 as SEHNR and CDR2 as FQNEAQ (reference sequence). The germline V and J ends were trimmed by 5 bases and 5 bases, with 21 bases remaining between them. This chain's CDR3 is CASSPRSRAGFYGYTF. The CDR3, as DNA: TGTGCCAGCAGCCCACGGTCGAGGGCAGGCTTTTATGGCTACACCTTC. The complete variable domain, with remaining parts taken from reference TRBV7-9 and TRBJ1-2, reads DTGVSQNPRHKITKRGQNVTFRCDPISEHNRLYWYRQTLGQGPEFLTYFQNEAQLEKSRLLSDRFSAERPKGSFSTLEIQRTEQGDSAMYLCASSPRSRAGFYGYTFGSGTRLTVV.

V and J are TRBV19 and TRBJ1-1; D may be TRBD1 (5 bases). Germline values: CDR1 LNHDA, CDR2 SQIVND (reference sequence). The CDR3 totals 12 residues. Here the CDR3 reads CAAGERNTEAFF. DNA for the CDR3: TGTGCTGCGGGGGAGCGGAACACTGAAGCTTTCTTT.

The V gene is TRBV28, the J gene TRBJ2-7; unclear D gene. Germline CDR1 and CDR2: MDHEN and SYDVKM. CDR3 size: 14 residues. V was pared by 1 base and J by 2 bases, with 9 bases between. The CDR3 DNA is TGTGCCAGCAGTTTATATGGGGATCCCTACGAGCAGTACTTC. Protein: CASSLYGDPYEQYF.

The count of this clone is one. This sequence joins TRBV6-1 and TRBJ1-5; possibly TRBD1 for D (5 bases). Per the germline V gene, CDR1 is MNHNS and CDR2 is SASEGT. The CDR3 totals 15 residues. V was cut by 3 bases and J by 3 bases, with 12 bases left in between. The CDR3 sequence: CASSEIGRVNQPQHF. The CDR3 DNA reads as TGTGCCAGCAGTGAGATAGGCAGGGTCAATCAGCCCCAGCATTTT.

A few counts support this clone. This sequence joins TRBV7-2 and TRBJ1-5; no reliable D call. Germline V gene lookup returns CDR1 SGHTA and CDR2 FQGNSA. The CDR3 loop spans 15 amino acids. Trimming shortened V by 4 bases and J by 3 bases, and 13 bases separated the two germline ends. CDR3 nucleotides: TGTGCCAGCAGCTCAAGTTGGGGTAACAATCAGCCCCAGCATTTT. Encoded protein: CASSSSWGNNQPQHF. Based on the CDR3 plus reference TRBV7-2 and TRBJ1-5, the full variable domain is GAGVSQSPSNKVTEKGKDVELRCDPISGHTALYWYRQSLGQGLEFLIYFQGNSAPDKSGLPSDRFSAERTGGSVSTLTIQRTQQEDSAVYLCASSSSWGNNQPQHFGDGTRLSIL.

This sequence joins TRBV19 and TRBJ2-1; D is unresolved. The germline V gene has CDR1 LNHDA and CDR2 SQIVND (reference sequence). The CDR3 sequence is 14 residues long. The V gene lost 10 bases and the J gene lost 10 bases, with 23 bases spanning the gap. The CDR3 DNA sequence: TGTGCCACAACGCCATCCACAATCTTGATGGAGCAGTTCTTC. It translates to CATTPSTILMEQFF.

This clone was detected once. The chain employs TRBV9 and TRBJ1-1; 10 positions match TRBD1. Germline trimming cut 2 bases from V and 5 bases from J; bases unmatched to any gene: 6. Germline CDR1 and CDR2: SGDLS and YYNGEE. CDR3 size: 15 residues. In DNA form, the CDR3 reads TGTGCCAGCAGCGTGGGGACAGGGGATAGGACTGAAGCTTTCTTT. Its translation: CASSVGTGDRTEAFF.

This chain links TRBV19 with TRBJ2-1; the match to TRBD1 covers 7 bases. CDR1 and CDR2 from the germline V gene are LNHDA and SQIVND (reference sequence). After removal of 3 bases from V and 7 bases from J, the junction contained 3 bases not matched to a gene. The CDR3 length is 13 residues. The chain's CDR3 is CASSIRGPNEQFF. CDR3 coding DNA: TGTGCCAGTAGTATTAGGGGGCCTAATGAGCAGTTCTTC.

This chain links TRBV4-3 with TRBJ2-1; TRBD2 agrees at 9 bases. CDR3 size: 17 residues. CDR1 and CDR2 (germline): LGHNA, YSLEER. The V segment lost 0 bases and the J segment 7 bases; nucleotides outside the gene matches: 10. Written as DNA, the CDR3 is TGCGCCAGCAGCCAAGAACCAGGCGGGGGGGTTAAGAATGAGCAGTTCTTC. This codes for CASSQEPGGGVKNEQFF.

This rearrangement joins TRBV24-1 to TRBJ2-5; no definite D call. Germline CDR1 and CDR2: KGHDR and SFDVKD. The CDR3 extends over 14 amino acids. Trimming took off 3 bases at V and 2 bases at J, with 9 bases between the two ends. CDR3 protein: CATSDIVRQETQYF. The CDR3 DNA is TGTGCCACCAGTGATATCGTCAGACAAGAGACCCAGTACTTC.

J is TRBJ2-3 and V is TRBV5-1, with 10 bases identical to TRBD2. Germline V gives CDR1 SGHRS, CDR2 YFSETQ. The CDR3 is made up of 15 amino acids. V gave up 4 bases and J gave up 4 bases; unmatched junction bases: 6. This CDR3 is CASSTLAGGSDTQYF. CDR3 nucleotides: TGCGCCAGCAGCACATTAGCGGGAGGTTCAGATACGCAGTATTTT.

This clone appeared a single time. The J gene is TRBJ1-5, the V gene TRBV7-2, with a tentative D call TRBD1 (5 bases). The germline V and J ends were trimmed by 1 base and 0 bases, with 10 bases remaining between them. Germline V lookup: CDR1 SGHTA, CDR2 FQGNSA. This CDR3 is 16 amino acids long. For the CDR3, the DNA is TGTGCCAGCAGCTTAGAAGGGACGTATAGCAATCAGCCCCAGCATTTT. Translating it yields CASSLEGTYSNQPQHF. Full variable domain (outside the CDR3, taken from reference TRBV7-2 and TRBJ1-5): GAGVSQSPSNKVTEKGKDVELRCDPISGHTALYWYRQSLGQGLEFLIYFQGNSAPDKSGLPSDRFSAERTGGSVSTLTIQRTQQEDSAVYLCASSLEGTYSNQPQHFGDGTRLSIL.